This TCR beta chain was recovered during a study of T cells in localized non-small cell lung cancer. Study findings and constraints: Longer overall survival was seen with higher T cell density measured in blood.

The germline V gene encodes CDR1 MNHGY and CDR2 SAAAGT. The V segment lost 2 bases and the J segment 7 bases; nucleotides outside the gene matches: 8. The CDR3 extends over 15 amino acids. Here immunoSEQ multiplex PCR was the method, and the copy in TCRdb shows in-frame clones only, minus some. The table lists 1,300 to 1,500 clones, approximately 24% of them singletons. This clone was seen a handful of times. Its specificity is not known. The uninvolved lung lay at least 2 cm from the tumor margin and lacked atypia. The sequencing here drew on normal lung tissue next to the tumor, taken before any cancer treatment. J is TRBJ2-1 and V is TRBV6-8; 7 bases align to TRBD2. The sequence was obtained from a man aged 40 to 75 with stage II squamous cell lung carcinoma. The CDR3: CASSYLGGRDNEQFF. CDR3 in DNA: TGTGCCAGCAGTTACCTAGGCGGGAGAGATAATGAGCAGTTCTTC.